This TCR beta chain is from a study of OX40 agonist ivuxolimab in advanced cancers. Looking at the study overall: Ivuxolimab, which patients received intravenously every 2 weeks, was dosed at 0.01 to 10 mg/kg.

Note on this clone: The antigen is undetermined.

Whole-study results and caveats: Both blood CD4+ and CD8+ T cells showed clonal growth by week 6 at 0.1 to 3.0 mg/kg.

CDR3 size: 15 residues. V was cut by 0 bases and J by 8 bases, with 15 bases left in between. The germline gives CDR1 LNHDA, CDR2 SQIVND (reference sequence). Only in-frame clones appear in the TCRdb table, and some are missing; sequencing was by immunoSEQ multiplex PCR. The repertoire consists of approximately 60,000 clones, with about 94% occurring once and the leading ten covering 15% to 20%. This sequence joins TRBV19 and TRBJ2-3, with D tentatively TRBD2 (5 bases). The sequences come from CD4+ or CD8+ T cells sorted from blood, collected in a trial of the OX40 agonist ivuxolimab. The source is an adult with an advanced solid tumor such as melanoma, head and neck, liver or kidney cancer. The CDR3 DNA sequence: TGTGCCAGTAGTATAGAGATAGCGCTACTGGGTACGCAGTATTTT. Encoded protein: CASSIEIALLGTQYF.